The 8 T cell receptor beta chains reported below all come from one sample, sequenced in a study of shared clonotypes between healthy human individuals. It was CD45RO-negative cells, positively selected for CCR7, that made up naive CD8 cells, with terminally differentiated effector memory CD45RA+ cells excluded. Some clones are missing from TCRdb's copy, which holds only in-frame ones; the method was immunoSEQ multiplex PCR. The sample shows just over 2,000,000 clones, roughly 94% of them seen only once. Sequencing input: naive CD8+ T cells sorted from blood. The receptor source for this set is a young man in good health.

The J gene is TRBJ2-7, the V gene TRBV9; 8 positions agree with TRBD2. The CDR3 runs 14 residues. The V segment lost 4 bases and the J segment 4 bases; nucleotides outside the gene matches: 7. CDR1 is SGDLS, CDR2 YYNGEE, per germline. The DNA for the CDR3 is TGTGCCAGCAGCCCACCGGGACTAGATTACGAGCAGTACTTC. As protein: CASSPPGLDYEQYF.

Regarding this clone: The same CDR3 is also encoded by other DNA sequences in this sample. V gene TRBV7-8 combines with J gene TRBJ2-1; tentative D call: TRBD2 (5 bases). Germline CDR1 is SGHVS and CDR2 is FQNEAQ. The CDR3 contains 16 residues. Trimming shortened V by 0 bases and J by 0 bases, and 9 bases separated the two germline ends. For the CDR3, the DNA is TGTGCCAGCAGCTTAGCCGGGGTCAGCTCCTACAATGAGCAGTTCTTC. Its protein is CASSLAGVSSYNEQFF.

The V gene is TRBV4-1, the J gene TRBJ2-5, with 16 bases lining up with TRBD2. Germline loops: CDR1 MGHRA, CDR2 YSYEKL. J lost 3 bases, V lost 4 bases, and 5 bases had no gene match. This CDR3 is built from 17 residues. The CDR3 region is CASSPGLAGGPEETQYF. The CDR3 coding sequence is TGCGCCAGCAGCCCGGGACTAGCGGGAGGGCCGGAAGAGACCCAGTACTTC.

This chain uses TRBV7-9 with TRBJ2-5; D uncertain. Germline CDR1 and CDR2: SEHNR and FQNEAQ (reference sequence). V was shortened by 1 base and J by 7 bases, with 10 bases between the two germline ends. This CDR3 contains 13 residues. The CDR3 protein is CASSLDLRVTQYF. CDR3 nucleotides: TGTGCCAGCAGCTTAGACCTACGGGTGACCCAGTACTTC.

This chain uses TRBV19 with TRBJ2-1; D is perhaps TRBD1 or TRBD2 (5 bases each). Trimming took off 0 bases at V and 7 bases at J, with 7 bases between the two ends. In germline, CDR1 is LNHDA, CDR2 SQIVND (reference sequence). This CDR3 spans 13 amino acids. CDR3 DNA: TGTGCCAGTAGTATAGATGAGGGGAATGAGCAGTTCTTC. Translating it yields CASSIDEGNEQFF.

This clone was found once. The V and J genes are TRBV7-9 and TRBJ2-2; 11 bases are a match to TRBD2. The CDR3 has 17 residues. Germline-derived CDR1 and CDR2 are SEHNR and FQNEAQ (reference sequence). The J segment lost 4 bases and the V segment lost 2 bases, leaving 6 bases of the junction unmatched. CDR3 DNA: TGTGCCAGCAGCTTATTTAGACTAGCGGGGTCCACCGGGGAGCTGTTTTTT. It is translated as CASSLFRLAGSTGELFF.

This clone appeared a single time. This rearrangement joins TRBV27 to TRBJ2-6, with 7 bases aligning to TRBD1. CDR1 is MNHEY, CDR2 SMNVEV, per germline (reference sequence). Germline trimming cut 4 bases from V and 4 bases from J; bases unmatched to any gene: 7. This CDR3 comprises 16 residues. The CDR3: CASSYQGVTGANVLTF. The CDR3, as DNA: TGTGCCAGCAGTTACCAGGGGGTCACCGGGGCCAACGTCCTGACTTTC.

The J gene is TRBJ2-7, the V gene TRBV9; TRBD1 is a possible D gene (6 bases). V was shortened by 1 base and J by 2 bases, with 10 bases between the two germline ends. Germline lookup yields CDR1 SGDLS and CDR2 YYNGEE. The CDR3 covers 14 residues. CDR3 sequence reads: CASSVWDNPYEQYF. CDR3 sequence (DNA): TGTGCCAGCAGCGTATGGGACAACCCCTACGAGCAGTACTTC.